The 29 T cell receptor beta chains below come from one sample, sequenced in a study of tumor-infiltrating lymphocytes in primary liver carcinoma. Without any cell sorting, roughly 18-34 mg of bulk tissue yielded co-extracted RNA and DNA. Production of TCR beta cDNA used approximately 480 ng total RNA together with a constant-region primer. For TCR beta, libraries were produced by three nested multiplex PCR rounds using slightly modified ARM-PCR. Running nine to ten cycles apiece, the first two PCR rounds relied on TRBV1-TRBV30 forward primers together with a C-beta reverse primer. Using its own MiXCR run on the multiplex PCR reads, TCRdb lists one record per CDR3 protein. Of approximately 73,000 distinct CDR3 sequences listed, 60% to 75% are singletons. Material for sequencing was liver tumor tissue from sampling region 4. This sample's subset: tumor region T4, right-lateral pole. The receptor source for this set is a man in his forties with primary liver carcinoma and hepatitis B virus infection.

This rearrangement joins TRBV14 to TRBJ1-6, with D maybe TRBD1 (5 bases). The V and J ends lost 6 bases and 6 bases respectively, with 12 bases between them. From germline, CDR1 is SGHDN and CDR2 FVKESK. The CDR3 consists of 14 residues. The CDR3 reads CASSQWGSNSPLHF. CDR3 nucleotides: TGTGCCAGCAGTCAGTGGGGGAGTAATTCACCCCTCCACTTT.

Note on this clonotype: Here the CDR3 omits its conserved ending phenylalanine or tryptophan, so a read error is the likely source. The chain joins TRBV6-5 to TRBJ1-1; no clear D gene. In germline, CDR1 is MNHEY, CDR2 SVGAGI. This CDR3 comprises 14 residues. The CDR3 nucleotides read TGTGCCAGCAGTTACGGCGGGGTGAACACTGGAGCTTTCTCT. Translated, it gives CASSYGGVNTGAFS.

Regarding this clonotype: This clone may be a read error of a much larger clone one base away. The chain links TRBV7-9 to TRBJ1-3, with 8 bases fitting TRBD1. The CDR3 spans 17 residues. Germline CDR1 is SEHNR and CDR2 is FQNEAQ (reference sequence). The CDR3 DNA reads TGTGCCAGCAGCTCAGGACAGGGTCCCTCGACTGGAAACACCGTATATTTT. It translates to CASSSGQGPSTGNTVYF.

The table lists this clonotype with many counts. The V gene is TRBV29-1, the J gene TRBJ1-1; D not certain. This CDR3 comprises 13 residues. The V and J ends lost 7 bases and 0 bases respectively, with 12 bases between them. CDR1 is SQVTM, CDR2 ANQGSEA, per germline. CDR3 sequence reads: CSAAAGMNTEAFF. The CDR3 DNA reads as TGCAGCGCTGCGGCGGGCATGAACACTGAAGCTTTCTTT.

The rearrangement uses TRBV5-1 and TRBJ2-3, with a weak D call TRBD2 (6 bases). CDR1 and CDR2 (germline): SGHRS, YFSETQ. Between the trimmed V and J ends, which lost 1 base and 5 bases, there was a span of 17 bases. This CDR3 has 16 residues. DNA of the CDR3: TGCGCCAGCAGCTTGAATGATTCGGGGCGGGGAGATACGCAGTATTTT. It translates to CASSLNDSGRGDTQYF. Supplemented by reference TRBV5-1 and TRBJ2-3, the full variable domain reads KAGVTQTPRYLIKTRGQQVTLSCSPISGHRSVSWYQQTPGQGLQFLFEYFSETQRNKGNFPGRFSGRQFSNSRSEMNVSTLELGDSALYLCASSLNDSGRGDTQYFGPGTRLTVL.

CDR3 nucleotides: TGTGCAGCAGCCCGGGACTCGGCCCACCAAGAGACCCAGTACTTC. Translating gives CAAARDSAHQETQYF. The chain couples TRBV11-2 to TRBJ2-5, with a possible D match to TRBD2 (6 bases). The CDR3 has 15 residues. Germline V CDR1 and CDR2: SGHAT, FQNNGV.

This clonotype has a handful of counts. A read error may explain this, as a much larger clone is one base away. J is TRBJ2-3 and V is TRBV6-6; 7 bases match TRBD1. The J call may not be correct, given that the DNA end is closer to TRBJ1-5. The CDR3 has 14 amino acids. Germline CDR1 MNHNY, CDR2 SVGAGI (reference sequence). CDR3 sequence (DNA): TGTGCCAGCATTTCGACAGGGTCGGGGGATACGCAGCATTTT. Encoded protein: CASISTGSGDTQHF.

Points on this clonotype: A read error is likely, as this CDR3 ends without the conserved phenylalanine or tryptophan. The DNA is left out, because the CDR3 cannot be placed on it with certainty; the CDR3 is given as TCRdb lists it. This sequence joins TRBV6-1 and TRBJ1-1; TRBD1 reflects the table's D call only, with no check against the DNA. CDR1 and CDR2 from the germline V gene are MNHNS and SASEGT. The CDR3 is made up of 14 amino acids, end residues included. This CDR3 is CASSAMRGNTEALI.

The rearrangement links TRBV4-2 to TRBJ1-5; possibly TRBD1 for D (6 bases). This CDR3 contains 15 residues. The V gene lost 4 bases and the J gene lost 9 bases, with 19 bases spanning the gap. Germline V gene sequence: CDR1 LGHNA, CDR2 YNFKEQ. The CDR3 DNA sequence: TGTGCCAGCAGCCCTGGAGGGGGTGACAAACGGCCCCAGCATTTT. It encodes CASSPGGGDKRPQHF.

A few counts support this clonotype. The V call is TRBV19, the J call TRBJ2-7; D unclear. Per germline, CDR1 LNHDA and CDR2 SQIVND (reference sequence). The CDR3 is made up of 13 amino acids. Trimming took off 8 bases at V and 0 bases at J, with 11 bases between the two ends. CDR3 bases: TGTGCCAGTGGGGAAGGAAGCTCCTACGAGCAGTACTTC. It yields the protein CASGEGSSYEQYF.

The chain recombines TRBV29-1 with TRBJ1-2; TRBD1 is a possible D gene (5 bases). Germline V lookup: CDR1 SQVTM, CDR2 ANQGSEA. This CDR3 has 12 amino acids. The DNA for the CDR3 is TGCGGCGCCTCCCGGGGGTCCTATGGCTACACCTTC. It encodes CGASRGSYGYTF.

Remarks on this clonotype: The junction and the germline gene differ at one end; a read error may be behind it. The V call is TRBV9, the J call TRBJ2-5; 7 nucleotides match TRBD2. Germline values: CDR1 SGDLS, CDR2 YYNGEE. CDR3 length: 15 residues. This CDR3 reads CVSSGLPGGSETQYF. The CDR3 nucleotides are TGTGTCAGCAGCGGACTGCCGGGGGGATCAGAGACCCAGTACTTC. Supplemented by reference TRBV9 and TRBJ2-5, the full variable domain reads DSGVTQTPKHLITATGQRVTLRCSPRSGDLSVYWYQQSLDQGLQFLIQYYNGEERAKGNILERFSAQQFPDLHSELNLSSLELGDSALYFCVSSGLPGGSETQYFGPGTRLLVL.

For this clonotype: At one end, the junction sequence differs from germline, possibly due to a read error. This chain uses TRBV29-1 with TRBJ2-7; 7 bases fit TRBD2. CDR3 length: 13 amino acids. Germline V gives CDR1 SQVTM, CDR2 ANQGSEA. CDR3 amino acids: CSVLAESSCEQYF. The CDR3 region has the DNA TGCAGCGTTCTAGCGGAGAGTTCCTGCGAGCAGTACTTC.

On this clonotype itself: This could be a read error, since a much larger clone is one nucleotide away. This chain links TRBV23-1 with TRBJ2-1; D is perhaps TRBD1 (8 bases). TRBV23-1 is given ORF status, its function remaining uncertain. Trimming pared 0 bases from V and 3 bases from J, leaving 18 bases between. This CDR3 is built from 18 residues. In nucleotides, the CDR3 is TGCGCCAGCAGTCAATCTCGCAGATACAGGGGGGGCTACAATGAGCAGTTCTTC. Amino acids: CASSQSRRYRGGYNEQFF.

To note about this clonotype: The junction shows a germline mismatch at one end, possibly a read error. CDR3: CASSELGGTGNAESFF. The CDR3 DNA is TGTGCCAGCAGTGAATTGGGAGGGACAGGCAACGCTGAATCTTTCTTT. J is TRBJ1-1 and V is TRBV6-1, with 8 nucleotides matching TRBD1. Per the germline V gene, CDR1 is MNHNS and CDR2 is SASEGT. The CDR3 has 16 residues.

This clonotype was observed a handful of times. This could be a read error, since a much larger clone is one nucleotide away. This chain uses TRBV10-2 with TRBJ1-5; D might be TRBD1 (5 bases). The CDR3 runs to 13 residues. The germline gives CDR1 WSHSY, CDR2 SAAADI. In nucleotides, the CDR3 is TGCGTCAGCTCCGAGACAGGCAATCAGCCCCAGCATTTT. Protein sequence: CVSSETGNQPQHF.

Comment on this clonotype: One end of the junction is discordant with germline, which a read error may explain. The chain is built from TRBV11-3 and TRBJ2-3, with 7 bases fitting TRBD1. Germline CDR1 reads SGHNT; CDR2 reads YENEEA. The CDR3 is 15 amino acids. The CDR3 loop reads CANSLGGQPTDMQYF. The CDR3 DNA follows: TGTGCCAACAGCTTAGGGGGACAGCCTACAGATATGCAGTATTTT.

Notes on this clonotype: With a much larger clone just one base away, this may be a read error. The chain links TRBV12-3 or TRBV12-4 to TRBJ2-1; D not certain. Trimming took off 3 bases at V and 5 bases at J, with 8 bases between the two ends. The CDR3 length is 13 residues. CDR3 in amino acids: CASSFAPDNEQFF. The CDR3 DNA reads TGTGCCAGCAGTTTCGCGCCCGACAATGAGCAGTTCTTC.

Points on this clonotype: A junction end diverges from the germline sequence, so it may reflect a read error. The chain joins TRBV6-6 to TRBJ2-6; either TRBD1 or TRBD2 may supply D (5 bases each). The CDR3 has 15 residues. CDR1 and CDR2 from the germline V gene are MNHNY and SVGAGI (reference sequence). The CDR3 DNA is TGTGCCAGCAGTCCTACAGGTTCCGGGGTCAACGCCCTGACTTTC. Translating gives CASSPTGSGVNALTF.

Worth noting for this clonotype: Germline and junction disagree at one end, which may indicate a read error. The chain joins TRBV6-1 to TRBJ1-5; no firm D call. This CDR3 contains 12 residues. The germline gives CDR1 MNHNS, CDR2 SASEGT. In DNA, the CDR3 is TGTGCCAGCAGTGAAGCTAAACAGCCCCAGCTTTTT. It specifies CASSEAKQPQLF.

This clonotype was recorded a few times. One end of the junction varies from germline; a read error may be responsible. This chain links TRBV11-2 with TRBJ2-5; D is undetermined. The CDR3 is 12 amino acids. CDR1 is SGHAT, CDR2 FQNNGV, per germline. The CDR3: CAGSLLLETQYF. The CDR3 region has the DNA TGCGCCGGCAGCTTACTCTTGGAGACCCAGTACTTC.

This clonotype occurred once. At one end, the junction sequence differs from germline, possibly due to a read error. The chain has TRBV19 and TRBJ1-1; D perhaps matches TRBD1 (5 bases). CDR1 and CDR2 (germline): LNHDA, SQIVND (reference sequence). The CDR3 covers 15 residues. Here the CDR3 DNA reads TGTGCCAGTAGTAAAGACCGGGTGGTGGACACTGATGCTTTCTTT. It specifies CASSKDRVVDTDAFF. Supplemented by reference TRBV19 and TRBJ1-1, the full variable domain reads DGGITQSPKYLFRKEGQNVTLSCEQNLNHDAMYWYRQDPGQGLRLIYYSQIVNDFQKGDIAEGYSVSREKKESFPLTVTSAQKNPTAFYLCASSKDRVVDTDAFFGQGTRLTVV.

This clonotype appeared a single time. This may arise from a read error, as a much more abundant clone is one base away. The V gene is TRBV30, the J gene TRBJ2-3; either TRBD1 or TRBD2 may fit D (5 bases each). CDR3 length: 14 residues. Germline V gene lookup returns CDR1 GTSNPN and CDR2 SVGIG (reference sequence). V lost 1 base and J 4 bases, leaving 12 bases between the germline ends. The CDR3 sequence is CAWSANRGPDTQYF. The CDR3 coding sequence is TGTGCCTGGAGTGCGAACCGGGGACCAGATACGCAGTATTTT. The complete variable domain, with remaining parts taken from reference TRBV30 and TRBJ2-3, reads SQTIHQWPATLVQPVGSPLSLECTVEGTSNPNLYWYRQAAGRGLQLLFYSVGIGQISSEVPQNLSASRPQDRQFILSSKKLLLSDSGFYLCAWSANRGPDTQYFGPGTRLTVL.

The V call is TRBV11-2, the J call TRBJ2-7; perhaps TRBD2 as D (5 bases). The germline V gene encodes CDR1 SGHAT and CDR2 FQNNGV. CDR3 length equals 17 residues. Deletions cut 3 bases from V and 0 bases from J, with 18 bases between. CDR3 protein: CASSLDFGVPSSYEQYF. The CDR3 coding sequence is TGTGCCAGCAGCTTGGACTTCGGGGTACCCAGCTCCTACGAGCAGTACTTC.

This clonotype was seen a single time. The CDR3 end shows no conserved phenylalanine or tryptophan, and so a read error is likely. The gene calls are TRBV11-2 and TRBJ2-7; D remains ambiguous. The CDR3 is 14 amino acids. The germline CDR1 and CDR2 sequences are SGHAT and FQNNGV. V was pared by 1 base and J by 3 bases, with 10 bases between. This CDR3 reads CASSLVLIFYEQYL. DNA of the CDR3: TGTGCCAGCAGCTTAGTACTCATCTTCTACGAGCAGTACTTA.

This clonotype was found once. A junction boundary mismatches the germline segment, possibly from a read error. The chain carries TRBV11-2 and TRBJ2-5; possibly TRBD2 for D (5 bases). From germline, CDR1 is SGHAT and CDR2 FQNNGV. CDR3 length: 16 amino acids. CDR3 bases: TGTGCCTGCAGATCCCTGGACTCGGCCCATCAAGAGATCCAGTACTTC. Protein: CACRSLDSAHQEIQYF. The variable domain in full, completed from reference TRBV11-2 and TRBJ2-5, reads EAGVAQSPRYKIIEKRQSVAFWCNPISGHATLYWYQQILGQGPKLLIQFQNNGVVDDSQLPKDRFSAERLKGVDSTLKIQPAKLEDSAVYLCACRSLDSAHQEIQYFGPGTRLLVL.

This clonotype has just one count. A read error may be the cause here, since a much bigger clone is one base away. The J gene is TRBJ2-1, the V gene TRBV24-1; TRBD2 aligns across 11 bases. Trimming removed 5 bases from V and 8 bases from J; junction bases left unmatched: 10. The germline CDR1 and CDR2 sequences are KGHDR and SFDVKD. The CDR3 length is 16 residues. CDR3 region: CATSGISGRAVDEQFF. The CDR3, as DNA: TGTGCCACCAGTGGTATTAGCGGGAGGGCCGTTGATGAGCAGTTCTTC.

The chain joins TRBV12-3 or TRBV12-4 to TRBJ2-1, with 8 bases identical to TRBD2. The CDR3 is 14 amino acids. V lost 6 bases and J lost 10; bases outside the gene matches: 11. The CDR3: CASSRTSWSKEQFF. DNA of the CDR3: TGTGCCAGCAGCAGGACTAGCTGGAGTAAGGAGCAGTTCTTC.

Notes on this clonotype: An end of the junction differs from the germline gene, which may be a read error. The chain couples TRBV11-3 to TRBJ2-7; 7 bases match TRBD1. The CDR3 consists of 13 residues. Germline V gene data show CDR1 as SGHNT and CDR2 as YENEEA. CDR3 residues: CASIVGQSYEQYF. CDR3 nucleotides: TGTGCCAGCATCGTGGGACAGTCCTACGAACAGTACTTC. Combining the CDR3 with reference TRBV11-3 and TRBJ2-7 gives the whole variable domain EAGVVQSPRYKIIEKKQPVAFWCNPISGHNTLYWYLQNLGQGPELLIRYENEEAVDDSQLPKDRFSAERLKGVDSTLKIQPAELGDSAVYLCASIVGQSYEQYFGPGTRLTVT.